This TCR beta chain was recorded in a study of control samples from healthy donors and cancer patients. V lost 5 bases and J lost 7, with 11 bases in between. Germline assignment: CDR1 SEHNR and CDR2 FQNEAQ (reference sequence). The CDR3 is 13 amino acids. TCRdb keeps only in-frame clones here, not all; method: immunoSEQ multiplex PCR. The profile shows some 90,000 clones, more than 85% of them singletons. This clonotype was obtained from a woman aged 25 to 39 in good health. The chain joins TRBV7-9 to TRBJ2-2; D remains unclear. Source material: blood. This chain's CDR3 is CASSPASGGELFF. The DNA of the CDR3 is TGTGCCAGCAGCCCGGCGAGTGGCGGGGAGCTGTTTTTT.